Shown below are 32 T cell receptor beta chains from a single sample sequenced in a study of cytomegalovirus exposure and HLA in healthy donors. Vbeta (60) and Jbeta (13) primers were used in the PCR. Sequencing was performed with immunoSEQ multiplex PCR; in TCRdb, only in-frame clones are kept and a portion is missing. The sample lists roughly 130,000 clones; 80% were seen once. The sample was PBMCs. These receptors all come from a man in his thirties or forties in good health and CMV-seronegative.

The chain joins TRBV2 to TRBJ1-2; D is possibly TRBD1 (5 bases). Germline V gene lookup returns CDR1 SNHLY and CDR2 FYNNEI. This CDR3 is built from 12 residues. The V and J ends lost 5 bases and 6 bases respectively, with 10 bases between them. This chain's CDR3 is CASSPRGDGYTF. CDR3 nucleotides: TGTGCCAGCAGTCCCCGGGGGGATGGCTACACCTTC.

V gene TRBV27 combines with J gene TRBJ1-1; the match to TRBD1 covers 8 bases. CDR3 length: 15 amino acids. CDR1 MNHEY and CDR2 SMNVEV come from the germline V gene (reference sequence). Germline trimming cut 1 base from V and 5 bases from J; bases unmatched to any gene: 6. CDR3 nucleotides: TGTGCCAGCAGTTTATGGCAGGGGGCTAGAACTGAAGCTTTCTTT. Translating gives CASSLWQGARTEAFF.

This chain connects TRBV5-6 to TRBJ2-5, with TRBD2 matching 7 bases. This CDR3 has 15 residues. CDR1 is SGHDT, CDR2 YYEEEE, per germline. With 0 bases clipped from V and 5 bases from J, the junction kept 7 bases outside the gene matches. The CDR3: CASSLVGRKEETQYF. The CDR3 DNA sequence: TGTGCCAGCAGCTTGGTCGGGAGGAAGGAGGAGACCCAGTACTTC.

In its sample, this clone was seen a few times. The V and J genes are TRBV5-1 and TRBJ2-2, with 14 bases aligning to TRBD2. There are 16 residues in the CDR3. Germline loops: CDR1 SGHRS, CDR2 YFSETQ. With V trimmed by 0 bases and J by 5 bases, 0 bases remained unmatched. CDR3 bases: TGCGCCAGCAGCTTGGGGACTAGCGGGAGGACCGGGGAGCTGTTTTTT. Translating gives CASSLGTSGRTGELFF.

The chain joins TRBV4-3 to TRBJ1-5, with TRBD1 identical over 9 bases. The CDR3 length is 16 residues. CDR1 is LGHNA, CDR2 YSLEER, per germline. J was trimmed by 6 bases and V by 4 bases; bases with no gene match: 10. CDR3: CASSPTYDRGGQPQHF. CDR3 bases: TGCGCCAGCAGCCCCACGTACGACAGGGGGGGTCAGCCCCAGCATTTT.

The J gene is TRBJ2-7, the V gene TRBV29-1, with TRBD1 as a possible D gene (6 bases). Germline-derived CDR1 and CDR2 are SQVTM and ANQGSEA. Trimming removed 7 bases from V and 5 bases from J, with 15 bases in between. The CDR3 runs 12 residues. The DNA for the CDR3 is TGCAGCGCCGTTGAAGGGACACACGAGCAGTACTTC. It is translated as CSAVEGTHEQYF.

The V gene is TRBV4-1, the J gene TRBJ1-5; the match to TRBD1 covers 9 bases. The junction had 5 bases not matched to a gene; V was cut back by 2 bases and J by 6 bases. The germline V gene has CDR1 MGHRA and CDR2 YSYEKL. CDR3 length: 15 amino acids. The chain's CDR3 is CASSQSGTGFQPQHF. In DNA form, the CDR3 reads TGCGCCAGCAGCCAAAGCGGGACAGGGTTTCAGCCCCAGCATTTT.

CDR3 residues: CASNDRGEYGTEAFF. The CDR3 region has the DNA TGTGCCAGCAACGACAGGGGGGAGTATGGCACTGAAGCTTTCTTT. V usage is TRBV7-9 and J usage is TRBJ1-1; 9 positions agree with TRBD1. The CDR3 runs 15 residues. J lost 4 bases, V lost 7 bases, and 10 bases had no gene match. Germline CDR1 is SEHNR and CDR2 is FQNEAQ (reference sequence).

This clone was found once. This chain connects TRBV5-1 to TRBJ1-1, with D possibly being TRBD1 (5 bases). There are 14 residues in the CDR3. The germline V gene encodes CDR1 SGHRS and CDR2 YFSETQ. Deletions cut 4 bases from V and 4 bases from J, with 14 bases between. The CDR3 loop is CASSLDSLSTEAFF. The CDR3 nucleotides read TGCGCCAGCAGCCTAGACAGTCTAAGCACTGAAGCTTTCTTT. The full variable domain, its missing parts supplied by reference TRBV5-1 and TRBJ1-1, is KAGVTQTPRYLIKTRGQQVTLSCSPISGHRSVSWYQQTPGQGLQFLFEYFSETQRNKGNFPGRFSGRQFSNSRSEMNVSTLELGDSALYLCASSLDSLSTEAFFGQGTRLTVV.

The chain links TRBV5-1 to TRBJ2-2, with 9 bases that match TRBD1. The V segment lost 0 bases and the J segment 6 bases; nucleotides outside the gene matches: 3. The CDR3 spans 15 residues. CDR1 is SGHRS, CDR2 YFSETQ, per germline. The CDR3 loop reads CASSLERQGAGELFF. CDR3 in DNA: TGCGCCAGCAGCTTGGAGAGACAGGGGGCCGGGGAGCTGTTTTTT.

The CDR3 sequence is CASSEARQFTGELFF. The CDR3 region has the DNA TGTGCCAGCAGTGAAGCGAGACAATTCACCGGGGAGCTGTTTTTT. The chain combines TRBV2 with TRBJ2-2; D is unresolved. CDR3 length: 15 residues. Per germline, CDR1 SNHLY and CDR2 FYNNEI. Between the trimmed V and J ends, which lost 0 bases and 4 bases, there was a span of 9 bases.

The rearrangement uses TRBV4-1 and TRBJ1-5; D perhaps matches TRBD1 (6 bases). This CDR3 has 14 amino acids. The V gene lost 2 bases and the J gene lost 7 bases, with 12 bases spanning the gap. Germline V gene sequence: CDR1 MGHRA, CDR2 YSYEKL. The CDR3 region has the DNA TGCGCCAGCAGCCAATTTGGGGGCGGGCAGCCCCAGCATTTT. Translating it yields CASSQFGGGQPQHF.

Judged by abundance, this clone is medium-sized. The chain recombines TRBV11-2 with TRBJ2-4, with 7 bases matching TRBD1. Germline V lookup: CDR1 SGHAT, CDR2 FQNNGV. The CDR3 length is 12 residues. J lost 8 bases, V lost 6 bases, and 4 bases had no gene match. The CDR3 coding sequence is TGTGCCAGCAGGGACAGGTTGGACATTCAGTACTTC. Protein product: CASRDRLDIQYF.

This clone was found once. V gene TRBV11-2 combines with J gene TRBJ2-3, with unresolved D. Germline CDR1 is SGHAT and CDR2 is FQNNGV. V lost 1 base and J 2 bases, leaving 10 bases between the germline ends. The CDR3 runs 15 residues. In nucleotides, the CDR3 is TGTGCCAGCAGCTTAGGGGCCCTGCTCACAGATACGCAGTATTTT. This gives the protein CASSLGALLTDTQYF.

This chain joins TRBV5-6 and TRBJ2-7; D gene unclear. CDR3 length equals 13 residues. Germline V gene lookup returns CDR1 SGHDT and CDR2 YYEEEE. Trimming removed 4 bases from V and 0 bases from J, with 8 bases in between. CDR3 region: CASSALDSYEQYF. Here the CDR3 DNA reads TGTGCCAGCAGCGCCTTAGACTCCTACGAGCAGTACTTC.

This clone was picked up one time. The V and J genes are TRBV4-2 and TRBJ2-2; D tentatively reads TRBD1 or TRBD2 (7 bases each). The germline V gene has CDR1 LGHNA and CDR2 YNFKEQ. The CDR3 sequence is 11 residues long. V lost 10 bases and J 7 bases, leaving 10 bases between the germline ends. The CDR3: CATRGGGELFF. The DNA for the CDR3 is TGTGCCACCAGGGGGGGCGGGGAGCTGTTTTTT.

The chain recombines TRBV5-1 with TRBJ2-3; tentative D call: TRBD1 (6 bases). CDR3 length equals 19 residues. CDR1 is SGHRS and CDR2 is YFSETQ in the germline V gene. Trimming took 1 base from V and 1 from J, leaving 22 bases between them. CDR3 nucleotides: TGCGCCAGCAGCTTGTGGCCCAAAGGCGCGACAGGCCGCACAGATACGCAGTATTTT. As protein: CASSLWPKGATGRTDTQYF.

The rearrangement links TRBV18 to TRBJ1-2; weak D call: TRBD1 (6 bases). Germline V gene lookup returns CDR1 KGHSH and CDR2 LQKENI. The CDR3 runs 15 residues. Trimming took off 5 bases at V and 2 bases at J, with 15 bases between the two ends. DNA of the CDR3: TGTGCCAGCTCATCAGCCCGACAGGCCAACTATGGCTACACCTTC. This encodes CASSSARQANYGYTF.

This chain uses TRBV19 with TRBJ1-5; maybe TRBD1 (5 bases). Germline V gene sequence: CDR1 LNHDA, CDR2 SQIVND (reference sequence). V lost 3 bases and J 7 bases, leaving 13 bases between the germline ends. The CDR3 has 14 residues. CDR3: CASSMARERQPQHF. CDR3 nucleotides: TGTGCCAGTAGTATGGCCAGGGAACGCCAGCCCCAGCATTTT.

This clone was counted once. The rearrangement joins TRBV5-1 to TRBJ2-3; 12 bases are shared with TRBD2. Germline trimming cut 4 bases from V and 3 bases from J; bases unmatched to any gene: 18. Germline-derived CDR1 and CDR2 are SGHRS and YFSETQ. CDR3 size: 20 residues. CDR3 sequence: CASSVTGSVVTSGSTDTQYF. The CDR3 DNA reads TGCGCCAGCAGCGTTACAGGGTCGGTGGTGACTAGCGGGAGTACAGATACGCAGTATTTT.

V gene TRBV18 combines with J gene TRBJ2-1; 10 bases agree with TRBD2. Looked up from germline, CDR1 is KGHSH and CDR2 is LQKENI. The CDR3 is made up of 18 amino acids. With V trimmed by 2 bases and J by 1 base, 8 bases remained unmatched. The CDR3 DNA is TGTGCCAGCTCACCATCTAGTAGCGGGAGGCCTTCCTACAATGAGCAGTTCTTC. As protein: CASSPSSSGRPSYNEQFF.

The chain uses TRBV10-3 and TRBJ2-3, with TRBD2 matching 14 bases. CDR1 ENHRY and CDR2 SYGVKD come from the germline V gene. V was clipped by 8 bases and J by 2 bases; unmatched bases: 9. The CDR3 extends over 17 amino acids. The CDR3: CAIGGLAGEQNTDTQYF. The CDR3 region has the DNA TGTGCCATCGGGGGACTAGCGGGAGAACAAAACACAGATACGCAGTATTTT.

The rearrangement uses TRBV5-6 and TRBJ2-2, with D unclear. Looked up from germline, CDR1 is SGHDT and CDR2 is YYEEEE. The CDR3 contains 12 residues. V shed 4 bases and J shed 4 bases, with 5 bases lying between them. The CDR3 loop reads CASSPFTGELFF. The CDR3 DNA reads TGTGCCAGCAGCCCATTCACCGGGGAGCTGTTTTTT.

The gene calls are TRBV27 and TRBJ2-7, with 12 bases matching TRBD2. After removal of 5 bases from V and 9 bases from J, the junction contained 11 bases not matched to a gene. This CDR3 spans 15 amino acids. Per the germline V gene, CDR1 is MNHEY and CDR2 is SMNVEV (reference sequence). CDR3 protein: CASSDRTSGDWRQYF. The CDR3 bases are TGTGCCAGCAGTGATCGGACTAGCGGGGACTGGAGGCAGTACTTC.

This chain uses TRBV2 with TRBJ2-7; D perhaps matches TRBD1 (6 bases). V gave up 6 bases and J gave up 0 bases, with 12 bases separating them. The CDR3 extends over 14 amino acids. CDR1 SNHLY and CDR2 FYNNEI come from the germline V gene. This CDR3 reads CASSSDRASYEQYF. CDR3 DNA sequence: TGTGCCAGCAGCTCGGACAGAGCCTCCTACGAGCAGTACTTC.

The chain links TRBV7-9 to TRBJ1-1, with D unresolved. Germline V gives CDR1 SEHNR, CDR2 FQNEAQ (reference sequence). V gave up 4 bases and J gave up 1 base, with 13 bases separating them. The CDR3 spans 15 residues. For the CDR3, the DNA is TGTGCCAGCAGCTCCCTCGAGTCGTGGAACACTGAAGCTTTCTTT. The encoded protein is CASSSLESWNTEAFF.

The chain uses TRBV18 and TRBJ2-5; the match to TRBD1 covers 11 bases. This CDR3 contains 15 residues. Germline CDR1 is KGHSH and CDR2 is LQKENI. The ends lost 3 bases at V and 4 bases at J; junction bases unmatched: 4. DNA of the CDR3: TGTGCCAGCTCACCGCCGGGACAGGGGGGAGAGACCCAGTACTTC. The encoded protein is CASSPPGQGGETQYF.

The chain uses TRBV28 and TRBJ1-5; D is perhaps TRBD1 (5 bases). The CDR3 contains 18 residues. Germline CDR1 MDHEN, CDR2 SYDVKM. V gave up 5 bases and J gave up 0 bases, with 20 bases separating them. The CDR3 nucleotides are TGTGCCAGCAGTCCCCCCCGGCGTGCGGGACGTAGCAATCAGCCCCAGCATTTT. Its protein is CASSPPRRAGRSNQPQHF. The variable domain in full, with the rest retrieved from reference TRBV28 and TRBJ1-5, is DVKVTQSSRYLVKRTGEKVFLECVQDMDHENMFWYRQDPGLGLRLIYFSYDVKMKEKGDIPEGYSVSREKKERFSLILESASTNQTSMYLCASSPPRRAGRSNQPQHFGDGTRLSIL.

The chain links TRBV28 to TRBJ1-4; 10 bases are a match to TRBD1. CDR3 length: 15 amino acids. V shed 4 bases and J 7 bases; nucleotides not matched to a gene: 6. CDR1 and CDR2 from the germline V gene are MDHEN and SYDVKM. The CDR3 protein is CASSSTGQGFEKLFF. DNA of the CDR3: TGTGCCAGCAGTTCCACGGGACAGGGGTTTGAAAAACTGTTTTTT.

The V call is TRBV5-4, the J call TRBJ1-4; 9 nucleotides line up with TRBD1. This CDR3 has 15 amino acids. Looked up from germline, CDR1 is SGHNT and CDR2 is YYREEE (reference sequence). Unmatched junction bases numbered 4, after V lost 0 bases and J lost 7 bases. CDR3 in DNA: TGTGCCAGCAGCTTGGACAGGGGGCAACGTGAAAAACTGTTTTTT. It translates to CASSLDRGQREKLFF.

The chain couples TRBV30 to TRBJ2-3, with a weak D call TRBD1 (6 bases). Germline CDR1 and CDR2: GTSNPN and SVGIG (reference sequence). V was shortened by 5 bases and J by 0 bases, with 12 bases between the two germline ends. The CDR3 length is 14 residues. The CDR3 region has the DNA TGTGCCTGGGCCCGGACAGCTAGCACAGATACGCAGTATTTT. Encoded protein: CAWARTASTDTQYF. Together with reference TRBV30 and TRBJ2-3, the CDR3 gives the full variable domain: SQTIHQWPATLVQPVGSPLSLECTVEGTSNPNLYWYRQAAGRGLQLLFYSVGIGQISSEVPQNLSASRPQDRQFILSSKKLLLSDSGFYLCAWARTASTDTQYFGPGTRLTVL.

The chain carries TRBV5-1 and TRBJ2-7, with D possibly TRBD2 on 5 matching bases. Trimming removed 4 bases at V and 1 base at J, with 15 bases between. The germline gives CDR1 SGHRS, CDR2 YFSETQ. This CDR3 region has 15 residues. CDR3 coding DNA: TGCGCCAGCAGCCCGAGTGGCTGGGAGTCCTACGAGCAGTACTTC. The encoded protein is CASSPSGWESYEQYF. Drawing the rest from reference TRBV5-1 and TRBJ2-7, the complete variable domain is KAGVTQTPRYLIKTRGQQVTLSCSPISGHRSVSWYQQTPGQGLQFLFEYFSETQRNKGNFPGRFSGRQFSNSRSEMNVSTLELGDSALYLCASSPSGWESYEQYFGPGTRLTVT.